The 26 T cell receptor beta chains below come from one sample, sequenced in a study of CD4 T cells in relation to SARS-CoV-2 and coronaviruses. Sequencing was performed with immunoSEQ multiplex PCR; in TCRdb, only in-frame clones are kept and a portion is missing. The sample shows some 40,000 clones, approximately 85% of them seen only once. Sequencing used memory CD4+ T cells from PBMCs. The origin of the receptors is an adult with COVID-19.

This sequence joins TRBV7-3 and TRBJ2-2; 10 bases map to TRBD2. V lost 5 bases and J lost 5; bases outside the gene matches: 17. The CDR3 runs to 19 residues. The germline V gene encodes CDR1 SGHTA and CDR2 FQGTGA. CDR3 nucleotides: TGTGCCAGCAGCCCCCGGGGACGAGCGGGAGGGCCTCAGACCGGGGAGCTGTTTTTT. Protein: CASSPRGRAGGPQTGELFF.

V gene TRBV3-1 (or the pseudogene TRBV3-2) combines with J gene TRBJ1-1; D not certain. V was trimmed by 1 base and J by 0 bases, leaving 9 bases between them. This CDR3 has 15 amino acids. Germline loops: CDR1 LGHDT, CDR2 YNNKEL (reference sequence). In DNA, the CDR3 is TGTGCCAGCAGCCAAGCTCCGGCAATGAACACTGAAGCTTTCTTT. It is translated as CASSQAPAMNTEAFF.

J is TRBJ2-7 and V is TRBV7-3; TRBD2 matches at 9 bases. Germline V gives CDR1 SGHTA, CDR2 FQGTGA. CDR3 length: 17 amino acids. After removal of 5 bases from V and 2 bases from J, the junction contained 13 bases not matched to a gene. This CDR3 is CASSKPTVAGVTYEQYF. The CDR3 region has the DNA TGTGCCAGCAGCAAACCGACAGTAGCGGGGGTAACCTACGAGCAGTACTTC.

The CDR3 DNA follows: TGCGCCAGCAGGGGGGCGAGCAATCAGCCCCAGCATTTT. Translated: CASRGASNQPQHF. V is TRBV10-2 and J is TRBJ1-5, with TRBD1 as a possible D gene (6 bases). Looked up from germline, CDR1 is WSHSY and CDR2 is SAAADI. The CDR3 sequence is 13 residues long. Trimming cost V 6 bases and J 1 base, with 7 bases left between them.

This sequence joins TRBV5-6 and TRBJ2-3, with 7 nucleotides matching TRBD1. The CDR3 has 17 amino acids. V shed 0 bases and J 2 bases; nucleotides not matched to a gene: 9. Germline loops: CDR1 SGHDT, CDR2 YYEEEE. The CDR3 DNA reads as TGTGCCAGCAGCTTGGCCTGGGGACAGTTGGACACAGATACGCAGTATTTT. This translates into CASSLAWGQLDTDTQYF.

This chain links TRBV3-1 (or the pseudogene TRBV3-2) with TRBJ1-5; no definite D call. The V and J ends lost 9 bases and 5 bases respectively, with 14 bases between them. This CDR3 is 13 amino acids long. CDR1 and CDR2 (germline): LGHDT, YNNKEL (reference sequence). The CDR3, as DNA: TGTGCCAGGTATGGTAAGAGGGATCAGCCCCAGCATTTT. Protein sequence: CARYGKRDQPQHF.

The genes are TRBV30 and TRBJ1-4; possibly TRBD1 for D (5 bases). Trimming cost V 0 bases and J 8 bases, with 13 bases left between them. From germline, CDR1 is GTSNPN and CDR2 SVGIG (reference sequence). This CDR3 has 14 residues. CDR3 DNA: TGTGCCTGGAGTGTACGGGACGGTAGGGAAAAACTGTTTTTT. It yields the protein CAWSVRDGREKLFF. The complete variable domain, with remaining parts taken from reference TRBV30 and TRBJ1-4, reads SQTIHQWPATLVQPVGSPLSLECTVEGTSNPNLYWYRQAAGRGLQLLFYSVGIGQISSEVPQNLSASRPQDRQFILSSKKLLLSDSGFYLCAWSVRDGREKLFFGSGTQLSVL.

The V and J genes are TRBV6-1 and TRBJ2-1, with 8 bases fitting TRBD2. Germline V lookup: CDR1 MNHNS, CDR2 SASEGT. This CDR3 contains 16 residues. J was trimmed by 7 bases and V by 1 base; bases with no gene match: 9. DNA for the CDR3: TGTGCCAGCAGTGAAGATCCGGTAGCGGGATGGAATGAGCAGTTCTTC. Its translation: CASSEDPVAGWNEQFF.

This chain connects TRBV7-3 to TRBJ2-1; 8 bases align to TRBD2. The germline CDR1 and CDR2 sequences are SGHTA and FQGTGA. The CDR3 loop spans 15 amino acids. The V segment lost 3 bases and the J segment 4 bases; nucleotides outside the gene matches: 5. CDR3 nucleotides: TGTGCCAGCAGCTTTACCCGGGAGGGATACAATGAGCAGTTCTTC. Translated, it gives CASSFTREGYNEQFF.

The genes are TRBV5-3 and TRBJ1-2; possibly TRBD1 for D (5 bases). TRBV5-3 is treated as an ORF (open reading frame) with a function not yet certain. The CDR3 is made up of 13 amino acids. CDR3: CARQRGTNYGYTF. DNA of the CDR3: TGTGCTCGTCAAAGGGGAACTAACTATGGCTACACCTTC.

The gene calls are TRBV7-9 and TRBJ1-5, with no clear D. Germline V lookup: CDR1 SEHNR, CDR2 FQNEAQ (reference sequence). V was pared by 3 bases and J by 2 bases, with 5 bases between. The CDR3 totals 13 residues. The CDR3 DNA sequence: TGTGCCAGCAGCTTCTCAGGCAATCAGCCCCAGCATTTT. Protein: CASSFSGNQPQHF.

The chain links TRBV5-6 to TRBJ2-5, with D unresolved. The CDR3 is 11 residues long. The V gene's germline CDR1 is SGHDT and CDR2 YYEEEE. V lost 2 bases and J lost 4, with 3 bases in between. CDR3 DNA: TGTGCCAGCAGCTTCCGAGAGACCCAGTACTTC. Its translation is CASSFRETQYF.

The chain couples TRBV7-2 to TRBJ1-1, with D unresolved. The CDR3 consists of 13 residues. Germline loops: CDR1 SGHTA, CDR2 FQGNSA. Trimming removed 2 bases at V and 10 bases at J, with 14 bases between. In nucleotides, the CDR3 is TGTGCCAGCAGCTTAAGCTCGACCACGCCAGCTTTCTTT. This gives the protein CASSLSSTTPAFF.

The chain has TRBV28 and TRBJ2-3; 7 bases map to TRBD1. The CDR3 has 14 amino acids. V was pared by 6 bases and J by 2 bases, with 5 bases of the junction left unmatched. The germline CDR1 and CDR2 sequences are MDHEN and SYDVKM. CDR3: CASRVQGVTDTQYF. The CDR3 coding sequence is TGTGCCAGCAGGGTCCAGGGGGTCACAGATACGCAGTATTTT. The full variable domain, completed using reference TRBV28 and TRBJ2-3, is DVKVTQSSRYLVKRTGEKVFLECVQDMDHENMFWYRQDPGLGLRLIYFSYDVKMKEKGDIPEGYSVSREKKERFSLILESASTNQTSMYLCASRVQGVTDTQYFGPGTRLTVL.

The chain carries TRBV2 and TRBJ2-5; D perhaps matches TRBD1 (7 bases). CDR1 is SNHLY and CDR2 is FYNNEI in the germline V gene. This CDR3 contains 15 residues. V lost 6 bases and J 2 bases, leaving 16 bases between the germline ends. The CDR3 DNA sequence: TGTGCCAGCAGGGCTGCCCAGGGGGGACAAGAGACCCAGTACTTC. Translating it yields CASRAAQGGQETQYF. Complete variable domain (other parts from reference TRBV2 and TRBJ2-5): EPEVTQTPSHQVTQMGQEVILRCVPISNHLYFYWYRQILGQKVEFLVSFYNNEISEKSEIFDDQFSVERPDGSNFTLKIRSTKLEDSAMYFCASRAAQGGQETQYFGPGTRLLVL.

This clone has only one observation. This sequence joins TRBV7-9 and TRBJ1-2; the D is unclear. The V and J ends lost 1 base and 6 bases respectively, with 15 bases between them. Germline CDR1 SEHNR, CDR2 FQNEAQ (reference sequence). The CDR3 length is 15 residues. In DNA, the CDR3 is TGTGCCAGCAGCTTAGTGGGGAACCCCGCAGATGGCTACACCTTC. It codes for CASSLVGNPADGYTF.

CDR3 in DNA: TGTGCCAGCAGCCAAGGGACTTTTCTTGGGCAGCCCCAGCATTTT. It yields the protein CASSQGTFLGQPQHF. The V and J genes are TRBV3-1 (or the pseudogene TRBV3-2) and TRBJ1-5; D remains ambiguous. Germline V gives CDR1 LGHDT, CDR2 YNNKEL (reference sequence). The CDR3 spans 15 residues. Trimming pared 1 base from V and 7 bases from J, leaving 14 bases between.

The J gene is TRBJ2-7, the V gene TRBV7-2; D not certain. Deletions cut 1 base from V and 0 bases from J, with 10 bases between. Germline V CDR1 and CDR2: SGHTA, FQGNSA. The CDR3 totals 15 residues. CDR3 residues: CASSLELGSSYEQYF. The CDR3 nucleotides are TGTGCCAGCAGCTTAGAGTTGGGAAGCTCCTACGAGCAGTACTTC.

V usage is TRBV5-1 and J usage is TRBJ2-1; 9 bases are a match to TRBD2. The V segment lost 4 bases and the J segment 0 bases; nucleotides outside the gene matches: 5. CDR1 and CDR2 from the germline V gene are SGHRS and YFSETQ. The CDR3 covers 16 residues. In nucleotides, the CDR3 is TGCGCCAGCAGCGTCAGCGGGAGGAGCTCCTACAATGAGCAGTTCTTC. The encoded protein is CASSVSGRSSYNEQFF. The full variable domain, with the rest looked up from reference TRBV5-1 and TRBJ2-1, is KAGVTQTPRYLIKTRGQQVTLSCSPISGHRSVSWYQQTPGQGLQFLFEYFSETQRNKGNFPGRFSGRQFSNSRSEMNVSTLELGDSALYLCASSVSGRSSYNEQFFGPGTRLTVL.

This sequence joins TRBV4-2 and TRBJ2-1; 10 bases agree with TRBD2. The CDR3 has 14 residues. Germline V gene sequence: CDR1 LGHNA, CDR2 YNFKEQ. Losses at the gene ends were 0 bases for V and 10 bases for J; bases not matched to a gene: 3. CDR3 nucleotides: TGTGCCAGCAGCCAAGAAACAGCGGGAGGGGAGCAGTTCTTC. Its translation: CASSQETAGGEQFF.

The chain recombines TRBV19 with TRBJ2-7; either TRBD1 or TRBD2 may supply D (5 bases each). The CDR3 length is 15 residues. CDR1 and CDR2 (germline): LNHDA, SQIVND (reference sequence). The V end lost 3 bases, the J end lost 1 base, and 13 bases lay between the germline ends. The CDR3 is CASSITSGRSYEQYF. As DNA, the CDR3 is TGTGCCAGTAGTATCACCTCAGGGAGATCCTACGAGCAGTACTTC. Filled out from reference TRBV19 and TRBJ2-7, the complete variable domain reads DGGITQSPKYLFRKEGQNVTLSCEQNLNHDAMYWYRQDPGQGLRLIYYSQIVNDFQKGDIAEGYSVSREKKESFPLTVTSAQKNPTAFYLCASSITSGRSYEQYFGPGTRLTVT.

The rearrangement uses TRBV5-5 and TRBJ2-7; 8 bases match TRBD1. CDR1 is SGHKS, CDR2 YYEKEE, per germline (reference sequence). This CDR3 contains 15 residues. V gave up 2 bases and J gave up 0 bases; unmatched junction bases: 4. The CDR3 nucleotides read TGTGCCAGCAGCTTTGGGGACAGGAGCTCCTACGAGCAGTACTTC. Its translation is CASSFGDRSSYEQYF.

CDR3 nucleotide sequence: TGCGCCAGCAGCCCGGGACTAGCGGGAGGGCCCGGAGAGACCCAGTACTTC. It codes for CASSPGLAGGPGETQYF. The V call is TRBV5-1, the J call TRBJ2-5; 16 bases agree with TRBD2. The CDR3 extends over 17 amino acids. Germline lookup yields CDR1 SGHRS and CDR2 YFSETQ. V lost 4 bases and J lost 4; bases outside the gene matches: 7. Together with reference TRBV5-1 and TRBJ2-5, the CDR3 gives the full variable domain: KAGVTQTPRYLIKTRGQQVTLSCSPISGHRSVSWYQQTPGQGLQFLFEYFSETQRNKGNFPGRFSGRQFSNSRSEMNVSTLELGDSALYLCASSPGLAGGPGETQYFGPGTRLLVL.

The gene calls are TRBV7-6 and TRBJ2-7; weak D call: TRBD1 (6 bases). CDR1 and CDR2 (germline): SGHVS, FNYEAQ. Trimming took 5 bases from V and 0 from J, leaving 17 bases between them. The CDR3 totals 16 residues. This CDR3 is CASSPSAQGSSYEQYF. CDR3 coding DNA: TGTGCCAGCAGCCCATCGGCACAGGGTAGCTCCTACGAGCAGTACTTC.

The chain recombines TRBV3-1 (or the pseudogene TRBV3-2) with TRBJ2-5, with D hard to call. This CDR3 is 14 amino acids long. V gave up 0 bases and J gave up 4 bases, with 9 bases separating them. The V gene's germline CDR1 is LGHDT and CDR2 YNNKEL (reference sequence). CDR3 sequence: CASSQEGVGETQYF. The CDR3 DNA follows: TGTGCCAGCAGCCAAGAAGGAGTCGGAGAGACCCAGTACTTC.

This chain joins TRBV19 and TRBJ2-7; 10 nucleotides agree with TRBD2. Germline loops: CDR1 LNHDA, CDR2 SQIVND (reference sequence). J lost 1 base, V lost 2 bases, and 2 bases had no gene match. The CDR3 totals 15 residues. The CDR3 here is CASSIRAGGSYEQYF. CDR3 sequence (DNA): TGTGCCAGTAGTATACGAGCGGGAGGGTCCTACGAGCAGTACTTC.